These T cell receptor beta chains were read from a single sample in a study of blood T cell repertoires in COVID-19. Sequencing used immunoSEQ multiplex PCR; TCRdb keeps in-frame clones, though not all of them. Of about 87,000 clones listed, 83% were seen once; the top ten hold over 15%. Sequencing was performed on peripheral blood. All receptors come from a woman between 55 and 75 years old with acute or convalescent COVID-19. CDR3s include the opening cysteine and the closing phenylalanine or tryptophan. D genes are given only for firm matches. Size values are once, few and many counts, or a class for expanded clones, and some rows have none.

TGTGCCAGCAGTGAAGCGTGGACAGGGGGCATGAAGCAGTACTTC,CASSEAWTGGMKQYF,TRBD1,15,TRBJ2-7,-,TRBV6-1
TGTGCCAGCAGCGTAGAAGGAGGGAGCTGGGATGAGCAGTTCTTC,CASSVEGGSWDEQFF,-,15,TRBJ2-1,-,TRBV9
TGTGCCACCAGTGGGACAAACTATGGCTACACCTTC,CATSGTNYGYTF,-,12,TRBJ1-2,-,TRBV24-1
TGTGCCATCAGTGAGTTAGATGGGGGCTTTAGAGCTTTCTTT,CAISELDGGFRAFF,-,14,TRBJ1-1,-,TRBV10-3
TGTGCCAGCAGCCTACAGGGCCTGGTTTCACCCCTCCACTTT,CASSLQGLVSPLHF,-,14,TRBJ1-6,-,TRBV7-9
TGTGCCAGCAGTTTGCGACAACTCTACGAGCAGTACTTC,CASSLRQLYEQYF,-,13,TRBJ2-7,-,TRBV6-5
TGTGCCAGCAGCTTCCAGGGTAATCAGCCCCAGCATTTT,CASSFQGNQPQHF,-,13,TRBJ1-5,-,TRBV7-2
TGTGCCAGTAGTATGATAGCCACCGGGACAGGGAGGACTGAAGCTTTCTTT,CASSMIATGTGRTEAFF,TRBD1,17,TRBJ1-1,few,TRBV19
TGTGCCAGCAGCGTGGACAGGGGGTACACTGAAGCTTTCTTT,CASSVDRGYTEAFF,TRBD1,14,TRBJ1-1,-,TRBV7-2
TGCAGTGCGGCACAGAACACTGAAGCTTTCTTT,CSAAQNTEAFF,-,11,TRBJ1-1,-,TRBV20-1
TGTGCCAGCAGCTTAGGGGACAGGACCTACGAGCAGTACTTC,CASSLGDRTYEQYF,TRBD1,14,TRBJ2-7,-,TRBV7-8
TGTGCCAGCTCACCGTCAATGGGGGGACTTACCTACGAGCAGTACTTC,CASSPSMGGLTYEQYF,-,16,TRBJ2-7,-,TRBV18
TGCGCCAGCAGCTCGGGACTTCGCCCAGCCACCACAGATACGCAGTATTTT,CASSSGLRPATTDTQYF,-,17,TRBJ2-3,-,TRBV5-1
TGTGCCAGCAGCTATCGGACTGGTACCGGGGAGCTGTTTTTT,CASSYRTGTGELFF,-,14,TRBJ2-2,once,TRBV7-2
TGTGCCTCGGCGGGGGAAGGAGATTCACCCCTCCACTTT,CASAGEGDSPLHF,-,13,TRBJ1-6,-,TRBV6-5
TGTGCCAGCAATACAGGGCTTAGTAGTTACACTGAAGCTTTCTTT,CASNTGLSSYTEAFF,-,15,TRBJ1-1,once,TRBV27
TGTGCCAGCAGTGACGACAGGGGGGAGAAGAGCTACACCTTC,CASSDDRGEKSYTF,TRBD1,14,TRBJ1-2,-,TRBV25-1
TGTGCCAGCAGCTTTACCCCCGGGACAGGGCAGGGACAGCCCCAGCATTTT,CASSFTPGTGQGQPQHF,TRBD1,17,TRBJ1-5,few,TRBV5-8
TGTGCCAGCAGTGCCGTACAGGGCGGACTCTATGGCTACACCTTC,CASSAVQGGLYGYTF,-,15,TRBJ1-2,-,TRBV2
TGTGCCAGCAGCTCCCAGACTAGGTCGAACAATGAGCAGTTCTTC,CASSSQTRSNNEQFF,-,15,TRBJ2-1,-,TRBV7-2
TGTGCCAGCAGTACCACAGGGAGCACTGAAGCTTTCTTT,CASSTTGSTEAFF,-,13,TRBJ1-1,-,TRBV6-5
TGTGCCAGCAGCACAGACAGGTTGGAAAGCAATCAGCCCCAGCATTTT,CASSTDRLESNQPQHF,-,16,TRBJ1-5,few,TRBV7-9
TGTGCCAGCAGCCCACACAGGGAGCAAGAGACCCAGTACTTC,CASSPHREQETQYF,-,14,TRBJ2-5,-,TRBV11-3
TGTGCCAGCAGCGAGGACAGGAGGAACTATGGCTACACCTTC,CASSEDRRNYGYTF,TRBD1,14,TRBJ1-2,-,TRBV5-4